Below are 27 T cell receptor beta chains sequenced from a single sample in a study of response to subunit inactivated influenza vaccine. One entry per CDR3 protein results from TCRdb running MiXCR on the RT-PCR reads. The repertoire holds hundreds of thousands of distinct CDR3 sequences, with roughly 10% as singletons. The sample was also reused in another study, on T cells expressing NK-cell markers. As that study records: UMI-tagged 5'RACE template switching yielded the TCR beta cDNA.

The sample consisted of PBMCs from blood, taken on the day of vaccination. The source is a middle-aged man who received an inactivated influenza vaccine.

This clonotype was counted at least ten times. The CDR3 is CASSQDPSSGNTIYF. CDR3 nucleotide sequence: TGCGCCAGCAGCCAAGATCCCAGCTCTGGAAACACCATATATTTT. This chain uses TRBV4-3 with TRBJ1-3; no clear D gene. CDR3 length equals 15 residues. V was pared by 0 bases and J by 0 bases, with 6 bases between. Germline values: CDR1 LGHNA, CDR2 YSLEER.

The chain recombines TRBV5-7 with TRBJ2-1; D gene uncertain. TRBV5-7 is designated an ORF whose function remains uncertain. The CDR3 covers 16 residues. V dropped 0 bases and J dropped 3 bases, with 13 bases sitting between them. The CDR3 reads CASSLDRSKVYNEQFF. CDR3 bases: TGTGCCAGCAGCTTGGACAGAAGCAAAGTCTACAATGAGCAGTTCTTC.

This chain joins TRBV7-9 and TRBJ2-6; 11 nucleotides line up with TRBD1. This CDR3 comprises 13 residues. V gave up 4 bases and J gave up 18 bases; unmatched junction bases: 8. Germline V gene sequence: CDR1 SEHNR, CDR2 FQNEAQ (reference sequence). The CDR3 loop reads CASSSGTGGVRTF. CDR3 nucleotide sequence: TGTGCCAGCAGCTCTGGGACAGGGGGAGTTCGGACTTTC.

V gene TRBV6-1 combines with J gene TRBJ2-5; TRBD2 agrees at 7 bases. CDR3 length equals 15 residues. Germline V gene sequence: CDR1 MNHNS, CDR2 SASEGT. V shed 5 bases, J shed 9 bases, and the junction held 15 bases outside the gene matches. The CDR3 region is CASSPRGVGLGAQYF. The CDR3 coding sequence is TGTGCCAGCAGTCCCCGGGGGGTGGGCCTTGGGGCCCAGTACTTC.

The V and J genes are TRBV6-1 and TRBJ1-6, with 7 bases aligning to TRBD1. This CDR3 is 13 amino acids long. Germline V gene sequence: CDR1 MNHNS, CDR2 SASEGT. The J segment lost 10 bases and the V segment lost 8 bases, leaving 8 bases of the junction unmatched. The CDR3 DNA sequence: TGTGCCAGCGGTCGACAGGGTGGATCACCCCTCCACTTT. Protein sequence: CASGRQGGSPLHF.

This chain links TRBV28 with TRBJ2-4; D uncertain. Trimming shortened V by 3 bases and J by 3 bases, and 15 bases separated the two germline ends. Germline V CDR1 and CDR2: MDHEN, SYDVKM. The CDR3 loop spans 16 amino acids. CDR3 nucleotides: TGTGCCAGCAGTTTTATTATTAGTCTGGGCAAAAACATTCAGTACTTC. It codes for CASSFIISLGKNIQYF.

The chain combines TRBV4-1 with TRBJ2-3; a weak D match, TRBD2 (6 bases). The germline V gene encodes CDR1 MGHRA and CDR2 YSYEKL. The V and J ends lost 3 bases and 1 base respectively, with 11 bases between them. This CDR3 spans 15 amino acids. CDR3 sequence (DNA): TGCGCCAGCAGCCAGGGACTCTTCGGCACAGATACGCAGTATTTT. It encodes CASSQGLFGTDTQYF.

The chain has TRBV27 and TRBJ2-3, with D unclear. CDR1 is MNHEY, CDR2 SMNVEV, per germline (reference sequence). The CDR3 loop spans 13 amino acids. The ends were cut back, 6 bases at V and 3 bases at J, with 10 bases in the middle. CDR3 nucleotide sequence: TGTGCCAGCAGCCGACCGCAAACAGATACGCAGTATTTT. It specifies CASSRPQTDTQYF.

This clonotype has a handful of counts. The CDR3 loop is CASSLFEEGPGETQYF. CDR3 coding DNA: TGTGCCAGCAGTTTATTTGAGGAGGGACCGGGGGAGACCCAGTACTTC. The rearrangement links TRBV28 to TRBJ2-5, with TRBD2 as a possible D gene (6 bases). Germline CDR1 is MDHEN and CDR2 is SYDVKM. The CDR3 runs 16 residues. V was shortened by 1 base and J by 5 bases, with 17 bases between the two germline ends.

This clonotype was observed a few times. V usage is TRBV5-6 and J usage is TRBJ2-1; 10 bases are shared with TRBD2. CDR1 is SGHDT and CDR2 is YYEEEE in the germline V gene. This CDR3 is 16 amino acids long. V lost 1 base, J lost 3 bases, and 4 bases stayed unmatched. The CDR3 protein is CASSLPGLAVYNEQFF. CDR3 nucleotide sequence: TGTGCCAGCAGCTTGCCCGGACTAGCGGTCTACAATGAGCAGTTCTTC.

This chain links TRBV7-2 with TRBJ2-7, with 11 bases lining up with TRBD2. Looked up from germline, CDR1 is SGHTA and CDR2 is FQGNSA. The ends lost 5 bases at V and 12 bases at J; junction bases unmatched: 9. The CDR3 contains 13 residues. The CDR3 region has the DNA TGTGCCAGCAGCACGACTAGCGGGAAAGTTCTGTACTTC. This gives the protein CASSTTSGKVLYF.

This clonotype was observed a handful of times. The DNA for the CDR3 is TGTGCCAGCAGCTTATTTTCCGCGGGAAGCGATGAGCAGTTCTTC. This gives the protein CASSLFSAGSDEQFF. V gene TRBV7-9 combines with J gene TRBJ2-1, with D tentatively TRBD2 (6 bases). The germline V and J ends were trimmed by 2 bases and 8 bases, with 16 bases remaining between them. This CDR3 has 15 residues. CDR1 is SEHNR and CDR2 is FQNEAQ in the germline V gene (reference sequence).

The chain joins TRBV29-1 to TRBJ2-7, with D unclear. V lost 4 bases to trimming and J lost 4 bases, with 5 bases between them. The CDR3 has 10 residues. Germline loops: CDR1 SQVTM, CDR2 ANQGSEA. CDR3 in DNA: TGCAGCGTTGGCGAATACGAGCAGTACTTC. Translation gives CSVGEYEQYF.

The table lists this clonotype with many counts. V and J are TRBV3-1 and TRBJ2-7; D not certain. The V end was cut by 0 bases, the J end by 0 bases, with 9 bases between. CDR3 size: 15 residues. Germline CDR1 and CDR2: LGHDT and YNNKEL (reference sequence). DNA of the CDR3: TGTGCCAGCAGCCAAGATTTCGTAAGCTCCTACGAGCAGTACTTC. Residues: CASSQDFVSSYEQYF.

The chain carries TRBV5-1 and TRBJ2-7, with D uncertain. V lost 4 bases to trimming and J lost 0 bases, with 11 bases between them. In germline, CDR1 is SGHRS, CDR2 YFSETQ. This CDR3 has 14 amino acids. CDR3 DNA: TGCGCCAGCAGCCGCGACTGGAGCTCCTACGAGCAGTACTTC. It specifies CASSRDWSSYEQYF.

The gene calls are TRBV6-6 and TRBJ1-5, with D maybe TRBD1 (6 bases). The V end lost 6 bases, the J end lost 7 bases, and 10 bases lay between the germline ends. This CDR3 has 12 amino acids. The germline CDR1 and CDR2 sequences are MNHNY and SVGAGI (reference sequence). CDR3 sequence (DNA): TGTGCCAGCAGCAAAGGGGGGCAGCCCCAGCATTTT. Translation: CASSKGGQPQHF.

The chain is built from TRBV20-1 and TRBJ1-5; D unresolved. Germline lookup yields CDR1 DFQATT and CDR2 SNEGSKA (reference sequence). V was trimmed by 3 bases and J by 6 bases, leaving 18 bases between them. CDR3 size: 15 residues. This chain's CDR3 is CSASFRGGIAQPQHF. DNA for the CDR3: TGCAGTGCTAGTTTCCGGGGTGGGATAGCTCAGCCCCAGCATTTT.

The J gene is TRBJ1-2, the V gene TRBV5-1; D unresolved. Germline V gene data show CDR1 as SGHRS and CDR2 as YFSETQ. Trimming took 0 bases from V and 6 from J, leaving 9 bases between them. The CDR3 has 13 amino acids. CDR3 amino acids: CASSLALTDGYTF. In DNA, the CDR3 is TGCGCCAGCAGCTTGGCCTTAACAGATGGCTACACCTTC.

This clonotype has ten or more counts. This chain connects TRBV18 to TRBJ1-1; a possible D gene is TRBD1 (6 bases). From germline, CDR1 is KGHSH and CDR2 LQKENI. The CDR3 totals 13 residues. The V gene lost 5 bases and the J gene lost 1 base, with 8 bases spanning the gap. The CDR3 DNA is TGTGCCAGCTCAGGACAGAAGAACACTGAAGCTTTCTTT. This encodes CASSGQKNTEAFF.

The V call is TRBV6-2 or TRBV6-3, the J call TRBJ2-1; 7 nucleotides match TRBD1. After removal of 8 bases from V and 4 bases from J, the junction contained 5 bases not matched to a gene. Germline V gene sequence: CDR1 MNHEY, CDR2 SVGEGT. The CDR3 runs 13 residues. CDR3: CASSGQEYNEQFF. CDR3 DNA sequence: TGTGCCAGCTCAGGACAGGAATACAATGAGCAGTTCTTC.

The rearrangement uses TRBV2 and TRBJ1-1; no reliable D call. V lost 3 bases to trimming and J lost 1 base, with 3 bases between them. This CDR3 is built from 12 residues. The germline V gene has CDR1 SNHLY and CDR2 FYNNEI. The CDR3 bases are TGTGCCAGCAGTGATCAGAACACTGAAGCTTTCTTT. Protein sequence: CASSDQNTEAFF.

This rearrangement joins TRBV5-5 to TRBJ2-5; TRBD2 is a possible D gene (5 bases). Germline-derived CDR1 and CDR2 are SGHKS and YYEKEE (reference sequence). Trimming cost V 3 bases and J 4 bases, with 19 bases left between them. The CDR3 runs to 16 residues. CDR3 protein: CASSSISRSAVETQYF. The CDR3 DNA follows: TGTGCCAGCAGCTCAATTAGCCGTAGCGCGGTAGAGACCCAGTACTTC.

CDR3 sequence (DNA): TGTGCCAGCAGCCCAAATGCGTACAGCCTGAGGAACACTGAAGCTTTCTTT. Translating it yields CASSPNAYSLRNTEAFF. The rearrangement links TRBV7-2 to TRBJ1-1; D is uncertain. Germline CDR1 is SGHTA and CDR2 is FQGNSA. The CDR3 contains 17 residues. Trimming pared 5 bases from V and 1 base from J, leaving 20 bases between. The full variable domain, its missing parts supplied by reference TRBV7-2 and TRBJ1-1, is GAGVSQSPSNKVTEKGKDVELRCDPISGHTALYWYRQSLGQGLEFLIYFQGNSAPDKSGLPSDRFSAERTGGSVSTLTIQRTQQEDSAVYLCASSPNAYSLRNTEAFFGQGTRLTVV.

This clonotype has a handful of counts. The chain is built from TRBV27 and TRBJ2-1; D gene uncertain. This CDR3 comprises 15 residues. Trimming left V 2 bases short and J 0 bases short, with 8 bases between. Germline values: CDR1 MNHEY, CDR2 SMNVEV (reference sequence). The CDR3 region is CASSLLPLSYNEQFF. CDR3 coding DNA: TGTGCCAGCAGTTTACTCCCCCTCTCCTACAATGAGCAGTTCTTC.

The table lists this clonotype with many counts. The chain is built from TRBV12-3 or TRBV12-4 and TRBJ2-3; D is unresolved. Trimming shortened V by 3 bases and J by 7 bases, and 8 bases separated the two germline ends. CDR3 size: 12 residues. CDR3 region: CASSFFGNTQYF. Written as DNA, the CDR3 is TGTGCCAGCAGTTTCTTTGGGAATACGCAGTATTTT.

The chain carries TRBV7-2 and TRBJ2-1, with D perhaps matching TRBD2 (5 bases). The V gene lost 5 bases and the J gene lost 10 bases, with 12 bases spanning the gap. The length of the CDR3 is 12 residues. Germline loops: CDR1 SGHTA, CDR2 FQGNSA. CDR3 amino acids: CASSPGISEQFF. The CDR3 nucleotides read TGTGCCAGCAGCCCCGGGATTTCCGAGCAGTTCTTC.

CDR3 protein: CASSQVRVEAGPDYGYTF. As DNA, the CDR3 is TGTGCCAGCAGCCAAGTAAGGGTCGAAGCAGGGCCGGACTATGGCTACACCTTC. V and J are TRBV4-2 and TRBJ1-2; a weak D match, TRBD1 (5 bases). The germline CDR1 and CDR2 sequences are LGHNA and YNFKEQ. The CDR3 spans 18 residues. V lost 1 base and J lost 3, with 21 bases in between.